A selection of T cell receptor beta chains follows, all from one sample in a study of T cell changes during pregnancy in multiple sclerosis. Only in-frame clones appear in the TCRdb table, and some are missing; sequencing was by immunoSEQ multiplex PCR. The sample holds 70,000 or so clones, 91% seen once. This specimen was peripheral blood, taken in the third trimester of pregnancy. These receptors were obtained from a female donor in good health, enrolled as a control in a pregnancy study. Both conserved end residues are part of each CDR3. A D gene is named only where the DNA matches it firmly. Rows may omit the clone size; those that give it use once, few, many or a size class.

clone_size	d_call	v_call	j_call	cdr3_aa	cdr3_nt
NA	TRBD2	TRBV18	TRBJ2-7	CASGAGDEQYF	TGTGCCAGCGGGGCGGGGGACGAGCAGTACTTC
NA	NA	TRBV7-9	TRBJ1-2	CASSQLPRVDGYTF	TGTGCCAGCAGCCAATTACCGAGGGTGGATGGCTACACCTTC
NA	TRBD2	TRBV5-4	TRBJ2-7	CASSLSPSGAYEQYF	TGTGCCAGCAGCTTGTCCCCTAGCGGAGCATACGAGCAGTACTTC
NA	NA	TRBV5-6	TRBJ1-5	CASSPGPQVNQPQHF	TGTGCCAGCAGCCCAGGTCCACAGGTAAATCAGCCCCAGCATTTT
NA	NA	TRBV19	TRBJ2-1	CASSPPGLPSNEQFF	TGTGCCAGTAGCCCACCGGGACTCCCGTCCAATGAGCAGTTCTTC
NA	NA	TRBV5-1	TRBJ2-2	CASTSDRYTGELFF	TGCGCCAGCACCTCCGACAGGTACACCGGGGAGCTGTTTTTT
NA	NA	TRBV30	TRBJ1-5	CAWSVNSNQPQHF	TGTGCCTGGAGTGTCAATAGCAATCAGCCCCAGCATTTT
NA	NA	TRBV27	TRBJ1-5	CASSLLGGLSNQPQHF	TGTGCCAGCAGTTTACTCGGGGGGCTTAGCAATCAGCCCCAGCATTTT
NA	NA	TRBV6-5	TRBJ2-7	CASSYSDRYYEQYF	TGTGCCAGCAGTTACTCCGACAGGTACTACGAGCAGTACTTC
NA	TRBD1	TRBV10-2	TRBJ2-7	CASSHTGGPYEQYF	TGCGCCAGCAGCCACACAGGGGGGCCGTACGAGCAGTACTTC
NA	TRBD1	TRBV11-2	TRBJ1-2	CASSFSGGYNYGYTF	TGTGCCAGCAGCTTCTCAGGGGGCTATAACTATGGCTACACCTTC
NA	NA	TRBV7-7	TRBJ2-1	CASSFNPAVSYNEQFF	TGTGCTAGCAGCTTTAATCCAGCGGTCTCCTACAATGAGCAGTTCTTC
once	NA	TRBV15	TRBJ2-1	CATSRSPAGLGYNEQFF	TGTGCCACCAGCAGATCCCCCGCAGGTCTGGGCTACAATGAGCAGTTCTTC
NA	NA	TRBV5-5	TRBJ1-5	CASPRDTLNQPQHF	TGTGCCTCCCCCAGGGACACACTCAATCAGCCCCAGCATTTT
NA	TRBD2	TRBV27	TRBJ2-7	CASTTTSGVSYEQYF	TGTGCCAGCACAACGACTAGCGGAGTCTCCTACGAGCAGTACTTC
NA	NA	TRBV28	TRBJ2-7	CASSLRQEQYF	TGTGCCAGCAGTCTCCGACAGGAGCAGTACTTC
NA	TRBD1	TRBV11-3	TRBJ2-1	CASSEQGASYNEQFF	TGTGCCAGCAGCGAACAGGGGGCCTCCTACAATGAGCAGTTCTTC
once	TRBD2	TRBV5-4	TRBJ2-1	CASSAEVSLAVYNEQFF	TGTGCCAGCAGCGCTGAGGTCAGCCTAGCGGTCTACAATGAGCAGTTCTTC
NA	NA	TRBV6-4	TRBJ1-1	CASSDITGNTEAFF	TGTGCCAGCAGTGACATTACAGGGAACACTGAAGCTTTCTTT
NA	NA	TRBV6-5	TRBJ2-3	CASSYGGGEVTDTQYF	TGTGCCAGCAGTTACGGAGGGGGGGAGGTCACAGATACGCAGTATTTT
once	TRBD2	TRBV5-1	TRBJ2-3	CASSTGLAGSTDTQYF	TGCGCCAGCAGCACCGGACTAGCGGGGAGCACAGATACGCAGTATTTT
NA	NA	TRBV4-1	TRBJ1-5	CASSHYLDSDNQPQHF	TGCGCCAGCAGCCATTATTTGGACAGCGACAATCAGCCCCAGCATTTT
NA	TRBD2	TRBV6-4	TRBJ2-1	CASATTSGANEQFF	TGTGCCAGCGCCACGACTAGCGGGGCCAATGAGCAGTTCTTC
NA	TRBD1	TRBV27	TRBJ1-2	CASSFGQGNYGYTF	TGTGCCAGCAGTTTCGGACAGGGGAACTATGGCTACACCTTC
NA	NA	TRBV1	TRBJ2-7	CTGSGGLAEPSYEQYF	TGCACCGGAAGCGGGGGACTAGCGGAGCCCTCCTACGAGCAGTACTTC
NA	NA	TRBV6-1	TRBJ2-7	CASSEARGTLTYEQYF	TGTGCCAGCAGTGAAGCGCGAGGGACACTTACCTACGAGCAGTACTTC
NA	NA	TRBV19	TRBJ1-2	CASLGRGPHYGYTF	TGTGCCAGTTTGGGGCGGGGCCCCCACTATGGCTACACCTTC
NA	NA	TRBV18	TRBJ1-2	CASSQQGNGYTF	TGTGCCAGCTCACAACAGGGTAATGGCTACACCTTC
NA	NA	TRBV18	TRBJ1-1	CASSPRGTGNTEAFF	TGTGCCAGCTCCCCTAGGGGGACCGGGAACACTGAAGCTTTCTTT
NA	TRBD1	TRBV10-3	TRBJ2-5	CAIRGDSTGETQYF	TGTGCCATCAGGGGGGACAGCACAGGGGAGACCCAGTACTTC
NA	TRBD2	TRBV7-8	TRBJ2-7	CASSLTHYSGGRNEQYF	TGTGCCAGCAGCTTAACCCACTATAGCGGGGGGAGAAACGAGCAGTACTTC
NA	TRBD2	TRBV27	TRBJ2-2	CASSSGTSGGTGELFF	TGTGCCAGCAGTTCGGGGACTAGCGGGGGGACCGGGGAGCTGTTTTTT
NA	TRBD2	TRBV10-2	TRBJ2-7	CASSESRIAGVVREQYF	TGCGCCAGCAGTGAGTCGCGTATAGCGGGAGTTGTTCGCGAGCAGTACTTC
NA	NA	TRBV7-9	TRBJ2-7	CASSGRSGKFSDEQYF	TGTGCCAGCAGCGGCCGGTCGGGGAAATTCTCGGACGAGCAGTACTTC
NA	NA	TRBV19	TRBJ1-2	CASRRGAGYYGYTF	TGTGCCAGTAGACGGGGGGCAGGATACTATGGCTACACCTTC
NA	NA	TRBV27	TRBJ1-2	CASSDRDSTNYGYTF	TGTGCCAGCAGTGATAGGGACTCCACTAACTATGGCTACACCTTC
NA	TRBD2	TRBV9	TRBJ2-3	CASSVGSGRAFTDTQYF	TGTGCCAGCAGCGTAGGTAGCGGGAGGGCCTTCACAGATACGCAGTATTTT
NA	TRBD1	TRBV2	TRBJ1-2	CASSRLYDRGNGGYTF	TGTGCCAGCAGTCGACTCTATGACAGGGGGAATGGTGGCTACACCTTC
NA	TRBD1	TRBV29-1	TRBJ1-5	CSVDVYRGSNQPQHF	TGCAGCGTTGACGTCTACAGGGGGAGCAATCAGCCCCAGCATTTT
NA	TRBD1	TRBV6-1	TRBJ2-7	CASSTQDRYSYEQYF	TGTGCCAGCAGTACCCAGGACAGGTACTCCTACGAGCAGTACTTC
NA	NA	TRBV11-2	TRBJ2-7	CASSFSRGLYEQYF	TGTGCCAGCAGCTTTTCCAGGGGCCTCTACGAGCAGTACTTC
NA	NA	TRBV19	TRBJ2-4	CASSDGGTVNIQYF	TGTGCCAGTAGTGACGGAGGGACGGTAAACATTCAGTACTTC
NA	TRBD1	TRBV15	TRBJ1-2	CATSGRTGGDGYGYTF	TGTGCCACCAGCGGAAGAACAGGGGGCGACGGCTATGGCTACACCTTC
NA	TRBD2	TRBV4-2	TRBJ2-7	CASSQDPGGGSYEQYF	TGTGCCAGCAGCCAAGATCCGGGAGGAGGCTCCTACGAGCAGTACTTC
once	NA	TRBV6-5	TRBJ1-2	CASGRTIDGYTF	TGTGCCAGCGGACGGACTATCGATGGCTACACCTTC
NA	NA	TRBV5-1	TRBJ1-6	CASSYDPLTRRSYNSPLHF	TGCGCCAGCAGCTATGATCCCCTAACCCGCCGCTCCTATAATTCACCCCTCCACTTT
NA	NA	TRBV5-8	TRBJ2-5	CASSKDSGETQYF	TGTGCCAGCAGTAAGGACTCAGGAGAGACCCAGTACTTC
NA	NA	TRBV14	TRBJ2-7	CASSQEVGLIYF	TGTGCCAGCAGCCAAGAGGTAGGACTAATCTACTTC
NA	NA	TRBV5-1	TRBJ1-4	CASRLTSAAGEKLFF	TGCGCCAGCAGGCTTACCTCAGCAGCGGGGGAAAAACTGTTTTTT
NA	NA	TRBV27	TRBJ1-2	CASSGRGLSYGYTF	TGTGCCAGCAGCGGGAGGGGACTATCCTATGGCTACACCTTC
NA	NA	TRBV5-1	TRBJ1-1	CASSLNGAANTEAFF	TGCGCCAGCAGCTTGAATGGGGCCGCGAACACTGAAGCTTTCTTT
NA	NA	TRBV6-1	TRBJ2-2	CASSELGTGELFF	TGTGCCAGCAGTGAACTAGGTACCGGGGAGCTGTTTTTT
NA	NA	TRBV18	TRBJ1-2	CASSPGAAGYTF	TGTGCCAGCTCACCAGGGGCTGCTGGCTACACCTTC